A single T cell receptor (beta chain) is shown here with its context. The CDR3 has 14 amino acids. Trimming stripped 4 bases from V and 6 bases from J, with 18 bases between. Germline V gene sequence: CDR1 GTSNPN, CDR2 SVGIG (reference sequence). This entry comes from a study of blood T cell repertoires in COVID-19. Study as a whole: COVID-19 samples, acute and convalescent, were from the United States, Italy and Spain. PBMCs, B-cell-depleted T cells, or T cells were the source of the cDNA or gDNA that made up the material.

In the authors' workflow: Amplification from reference gene primers served as the basis for estimated nucleated cell counts. Data came from immunoSEQ multiplex PCR; TCRdb stores just in-frame clones and leaves some out. V, J and clone size reflect that table, while D and trimming were determined from the DNA. This sample has approximately 180,000 clones, with approximately 88% found just once. Sequenced sample: peripheral blood. The receptor was isolated from a woman aged 50 to 65 with acute or convalescent COVID-19. The chain recombines TRBV30 with TRBJ1-1; the D is unclear. CDR3 nucleotides: TGTGCCTGGACCGCCCTTGTAGGGAGGGCTGAAGCTTTCTTT. Its translation is CAWTALVGRAEAFF. The full variable domain, completed using reference TRBV30 and TRBJ1-1, is SQTIHQWPATLVQPVGSPLSLECTVEGTSNPNLYWYRQAAGRGLQLLFYSVGIGQISSEVPQNLSASRPQDRQFILSSKKLLLSDSGFYLCAWTALVGRAEAFFGQGTRLTVV.